Listed here are 32 T cell receptor beta chains from one sample, sequenced in a study of cytomegalovirus exposure and HLA in healthy donors. With 60 Vbeta and 13 Jbeta primers, the PCR was carried out. Here immunoSEQ multiplex PCR was the method, and the copy in TCRdb shows in-frame clones only, minus some. The sample contains about 59,000 clones, just under 85% of which appear only once. Sequencing used PBMCs. The receptors were gathered from a man in his forties in good health and CMV-seronegative.

The V and J genes are TRBV6-6 and TRBJ2-7, with 12 bases aligning to TRBD1. This CDR3 is built from 16 residues. Germline V gene data show CDR1 as MNHNY and CDR2 as SVGAGI (reference sequence). J was trimmed by 6 bases and V by 6 bases; bases with no gene match: 12. CDR3 nucleotide sequence: TGTGCCAGCAGCTCCGAGATAGGGACAGGGGGCGCCGAGCAGTACTTC. It is translated as CASSSEIGTGGAEQYF.

V gene TRBV9 combines with J gene TRBJ1-2; D perhaps matches TRBD1 (5 bases). Germline V gene sequence: CDR1 SGDLS, CDR2 YYNGEE. The CDR3 extends over 14 amino acids. The ends were cut back, 2 bases at V and 5 bases at J, with 13 bases in the middle. The CDR3 is CASSVSGLSYGYTF. The CDR3 DNA reads as TGTGCCAGCAGCGTGTCAGGGTTGTCGTATGGCTACACCTTC.

This chain links TRBV18 with TRBJ1-1; D ambiguous. The CDR3 spans 12 residues. Looked up from germline, CDR1 is KGHSH and CDR2 is LQKENI. V was shortened by 6 bases and J by 2 bases, with 7 bases between the two germline ends. The CDR3 here is CASSRVNTEAFF. For the CDR3, the DNA is TGTGCCAGCTCCCGGGTCAACACTGAAGCTTTCTTT.

By its share, this clone is medium-sized (0.01 to 0.1%). V and J are TRBV6-6 and TRBJ1-1; no firm D call. The V gene lost 5 bases and the J gene lost 3 bases, with 10 bases spanning the gap. Per the germline V gene, CDR1 is MNHNY and CDR2 is SVGAGI (reference sequence). The CDR3 consists of 13 residues. The CDR3 DNA is TGTGCCAGCAGTATCACGGGATACACTGAAGCTTTCTTT. This translates into CASSITGYTEAFF.

The DNA for the CDR3 is TGTGCCAGCAGCTTGATGCGCTTTACGAACACCGGGGAGCTGTTTTTT. Residues: CASSLMRFTNTGELFF. The chain couples TRBV5-6 to TRBJ2-2; D gene ambiguous. The CDR3 length is 16 residues. Germline V gives CDR1 SGHDT, CDR2 YYEEEE. Trimming pared 1 base from V and 0 bases from J, leaving 10 bases between.

The chain joins TRBV10-3 to TRBJ1-2, with D tentatively TRBD1 (5 bases). V dropped 3 bases and J dropped 7 bases, with 12 bases sitting between them. CDR1 and CDR2 (germline): ENHRY, SYGVKD. The CDR3 runs to 13 residues. CDR3 in amino acids: CAISDGQGIGYTF. CDR3 nucleotides: TGTGCCATCAGTGACGGGCAGGGAATTGGCTACACCTTC.

In nucleotides, the CDR3 is TGTGCCAGCAGTTCTATAGTCCGGGACAGTCAAAGACACTACGAGCAGTACGTC. Protein: CASSSIVRDSQRHYEQYV. This chain connects TRBV28 to TRBJ2-7; 7 bases fit TRBD1. The CDR3 consists of 18 residues. With 4 bases clipped from V and 3 bases from J, the junction kept 18 bases outside the gene matches. The germline V gene encodes CDR1 MDHEN and CDR2 SYDVKM.

J is TRBJ1-2 and V is TRBV6-5, with D possibly matching TRBD1 (6 bases). V was trimmed by 8 bases and J by 4 bases, leaving 14 bases between them. The V gene's germline CDR1 is MNHEY and CDR2 SVGAGI. This CDR3 has 13 amino acids. The CDR3 DNA sequence: TGTGCCAGCGGATTCAGGGGTCCCTATGGCTACACCTTC. Its translation: CASGFRGPYGYTF.

The chain recombines TRBV15 with TRBJ2-2; D is possibly TRBD2 (7 bases). The CDR3 runs 15 residues. Trimming shortened V by 6 bases and J by 3 bases, and 14 bases separated the two germline ends. Germline assignment: CDR1 LNHNV and CDR2 YYDKDF (reference sequence). The CDR3 here is CATSPRGGDTGELFF. CDR3 DNA sequence: TGTGCCACCAGTCCGAGGGGGGGTGACACCGGGGAGCTGTTTTTT.

By share, this clone counts as medium-sized. This chain connects TRBV5-6 to TRBJ1-2; D not certain. CDR3 length equals 13 residues. Looked up from germline, CDR1 is SGHDT and CDR2 is YYEEEE. V shed 0 bases and J shed 4 bases, with 7 bases lying between them. The CDR3 DNA follows: TGTGCCAGCAGCTTGGGGCAGGTCTATGGCTACACCTTC. It is translated as CASSLGQVYGYTF.

This chain links TRBV30 with TRBJ1-4, with D unresolved. V lost 8 bases and J lost 0, with 13 bases in between. Germline-derived CDR1 and CDR2 are GTSNPN and SVGIG (reference sequence). CDR3 size: 14 residues. CDR3 bases: TGTGCCCGCGGAGTTGCGGCAACTAATGAAAAACTGTTTTTT. It yields the protein CARGVAATNEKLFF. Full variable domain (remainder filled in from reference TRBV30 and TRBJ1-4): SQTIHQWPATLVQPVGSPLSLECTVEGTSNPNLYWYRQAAGRGLQLLFYSVGIGQISSEVPQNLSASRPQDRQFILSSKKLLLSDSGFYLCARGVAATNEKLFFGSGTQLSVL.

The chain couples TRBV30 to TRBJ1-1; D call uncertain. CDR3 length equals 16 residues. V lost 2 bases and J lost 3, with 19 bases in between. Germline CDR1 GTSNPN, CDR2 SVGIG (reference sequence). This chain's CDR3 is CAWSQPGLIRDTEAFF. The CDR3 nucleotides read TGTGCCTGGAGTCAACCTGGATTGATACGGGACACTGAAGCTTTCTTT.

This chain connects TRBV9 to TRBJ1-6, with 9 bases aligning to TRBD1. The CDR3 is made up of 15 amino acids. Unmatched junction bases numbered 6, after V lost 2 bases and J lost 9 bases. In germline, CDR1 is SGDLS, CDR2 YYNGEE. The chain's CDR3 is CASSVQDRGFSPLHF. In DNA form, the CDR3 reads TGTGCCAGCAGCGTTCAGGACAGGGGCTTTTCACCCCTCCACTTT.

The rearrangement joins TRBV5-4 to TRBJ2-7; 8 bases agree with TRBD2. Germline V gene sequence: CDR1 SGHNT, CDR2 YYREEE (reference sequence). This CDR3 comprises 14 residues. V trimming: 4 bases; J trimming: 6 bases; junction bases outside the gene matches: 9. The CDR3 here is CASSGSGERIEQYF. The CDR3 DNA is TGTGCCAGCAGCGGTAGCGGGGAGCGAATCGAGCAGTACTTC.

This clone came up a few times. The chain uses TRBV5-6 and TRBJ2-2; D is undetermined. The CDR3 extends over 14 amino acids. V was shortened by 1 base and J by 5 bases, with 9 bases between the two germline ends. Looked up from germline, CDR1 is SGHDT and CDR2 is YYEEEE. Written as DNA, the CDR3 is TGTGCCAGCAGCTTGTTGGCAGCGACCGGGGAGCTGTTTTTT. It encodes CASSLLAATGELFF.

The chain joins TRBV30 to TRBJ1-2; the D gene is possibly TRBD1 (6 bases). Germline V CDR1 and CDR2: GTSNPN, SVGIG (reference sequence). V shed 0 bases and J shed 1 base, with 9 bases lying between them. The CDR3 has 14 amino acids. The CDR3 DNA follows: TGTGCCTGGAGTGTACCGGACAGTAACTATGGCTACACCTTC. Residues: CAWSVPDSNYGYTF.

The rearrangement links TRBV5-1 to TRBJ2-7, with TRBD1 as a possible D gene (6 bases). The CDR3 is 16 residues long. The ends were cut back, 0 bases at V and 0 bases at J, with 13 bases in the middle. CDR1 is SGHRS, CDR2 YFSETQ, per germline. The CDR3 reads CASSLVTGMSSYEQYF. The DNA for the CDR3 is TGCGCCAGCAGCTTGGTGACAGGTATGAGCTCCTACGAGCAGTACTTC.

The rearrangement joins TRBV28 to TRBJ2-2; D unclear. V was clipped by 5 bases and J by 2 bases, with 3 bases between them. Germline V gene sequence: CDR1 MDHEN, CDR2 SYDVKM. This CDR3 comprises 12 residues. The CDR3 DNA reads TGTGCCAGCAGTCTAAACACCGGGGAGCTGTTTTTT. Its protein is CASSLNTGELFF.

This sequence joins TRBV5-6 and TRBJ2-3, with 7 bases fitting TRBD1. Trimming removed 4 bases from V and 0 bases from J; junction bases left unmatched: 8. CDR1 and CDR2 (germline): SGHDT, YYEEEE. CDR3 length: 16 residues. The CDR3 is CASSQRDRRSTDTQYF. CDR3 coding DNA: TGTGCCAGCAGCCAAAGGGACAGACGGAGCACAGATACGCAGTATTTT.

J is TRBJ1-1 and V is TRBV11-2, with D tentatively TRBD1 (6 bases). The ends were cut back, 5 bases at V and 4 bases at J, with 20 bases in the middle. From germline, CDR1 is SGHAT and CDR2 FQNNGV. The length of the CDR3 is 16 residues. CDR3 region: CASSPRRLTGFTEAFF. The CDR3 nucleotides are TGTGCCAGCAGCCCGCGACGACTAACAGGGTTCACTGAAGCTTTCTTT. Filled out from reference TRBV11-2 and TRBJ1-1, the complete variable domain reads EAGVAQSPRYKIIEKRQSVAFWCNPISGHATLYWYQQILGQGPKLLIQFQNNGVVDDSQLPKDRFSAERLKGVDSTLKIQPAKLEDSAVYLCASSPRRLTGFTEAFFGQGTRLTVV.

The chain employs TRBV5-1 and TRBJ1-4; 7 bases are a match to TRBD1. The CDR3 is 15 residues long. V was pared by 7 bases and J by 5 bases, with 11 bases of the junction left unmatched. The germline V gene has CDR1 SGHRS and CDR2 YFSETQ. This CDR3 is CASSKQGERNEKLFF. CDR3 nucleotide sequence: TGCGCCAGCTCGAAGCAGGGGGAAAGAAATGAAAAACTGTTTTTT.

This chain uses TRBV7-2 with TRBJ1-5; D may be TRBD1 (6 bases). The CDR3 is 17 amino acids. Trimming cost V 5 bases and J 3 bases, with 20 bases left between them. Germline V CDR1 and CDR2: SGHTA, FQGNSA. The CDR3 region is CASSPRGAIRDNQPQHF. CDR3 coding DNA: TGTGCCAGCAGCCCCCGGGGGGCGATACGGGACAATCAGCCCCAGCATTTT.

The rearrangement links TRBV27 to TRBJ2-7, with TRBD2 matching over 10 bases. The germline gives CDR1 MNHEY, CDR2 SMNVEV (reference sequence). Trimming took 8 bases from V and 3 from J; bases not matched to a gene: 10. The CDR3 spans 15 residues. CDR3 nucleotides: TGTGCCAGCGCCAAGGCAGCGGGGGGGATCTACGAGCAGTACTTC. Its protein is CASAKAAGGIYEQYF.

The CDR3 loop is CSASITDTQYF. Written as DNA, the CDR3 is TGCAGTGCGTCCATCACAGATACGCAGTATTTT. This rearrangement joins TRBV20-1 to TRBJ2-3; D gene unclear. Trimming stripped 6 bases from V and 2 bases from J, with 6 bases between. From germline, CDR1 is DFQATT and CDR2 SNEGSKA (reference sequence). This CDR3 region has 11 residues.

Turning to this clone: An end of the junction does not agree with germline; a read error may underlie this. The chain recombines TRBV29-1 with TRBJ2-3, with D possibly being TRBD1 (5 bases). CDR3 size: 13 residues. Germline CDR1 is SQVTM and CDR2 is ANQGSEA. The CDR3 DNA sequence: TGCAGCGTTCTTCTACCAATCACAGGTACGCAGTATTTT. Protein: CSVLLPITGTQYF.

The chain links TRBV6-1 to TRBJ1-6; the match to TRBD1 covers 7 bases. From germline, CDR1 is MNHNS and CDR2 SASEGT. V gave up 6 bases and J gave up 7 bases; unmatched junction bases: 6. The CDR3 is made up of 14 amino acids. The CDR3 region is CASSPRGQNSPLHF. Here the CDR3 DNA reads TGTGCCAGCAGCCCGAGGGGGCAAAATTCACCCCTCCACTTT.

The V call is TRBV5-1, the J call TRBJ2-3; D might be TRBD2 (7 bases). The CDR3 is 15 residues long. CDR1 is SGHRS, CDR2 YFSETQ, per germline. V was shortened by 5 bases and J by 3 bases, with 16 bases between the two germline ends. The CDR3 protein is CASRGGLAETDTQYF. The CDR3 DNA sequence: TGCGCCAGCAGAGGGGGTCTAGCGGAGACAGATACGCAGTATTTT.

The chain links TRBV6-6 to TRBJ1-2; 7 positions match TRBD1. Trimming took 2 bases from V and 2 from J; bases not matched to a gene: 8. This CDR3 region has 16 residues. Germline V CDR1 and CDR2: MNHNY, SVGAGI (reference sequence). The CDR3 DNA follows: TGTGCCAGCAGTTACGATCCCGGGACAGCCAACTATGGCTACACCTTC. This codes for CASSYDPGTANYGYTF.

The rearrangement links TRBV4-1 to TRBJ1-2; 8 bases are a match to TRBD1. Germline CDR1 and CDR2: MGHRA and YSYEKL. V shed 1 base, J shed 5 bases, and the junction held 15 bases outside the gene matches. The CDR3 is made up of 18 amino acids. For the CDR3, the DNA is TGCGCCAGCAGCCAAGCCTACCGGGACAGGACCGACCTGTATGGCTACACCTTC. Amino acids: CASSQAYRDRTDLYGYTF.

The rearrangement uses TRBV29-1 and TRBJ1-1; tentative D call: TRBD1 (6 bases). The CDR3 has 13 amino acids. Germline V CDR1 and CDR2: SQVTM, ANQGSEA. V was clipped by 7 bases and J by 1 base, with 13 bases between them. The CDR3 sequence is CSAAPTGNTEAFF. DNA for the CDR3: TGCAGCGCTGCCCCGACAGGGAACACTGAAGCTTTCTTT.

The gene calls are TRBV5-4 and TRBJ2-7; no clear D gene. This CDR3 is built from 13 residues. Per the germline V gene, CDR1 is SGHNT and CDR2 is YYREEE (reference sequence). Between the trimmed V and J ends, which lost 0 bases and 1 base, there was a span of 5 bases. In DNA, the CDR3 is TGTGCCAGCAGCTTGGACAGATCCTACGAGCAGTACTTC. This gives the protein CASSLDRSYEQYF.

The table lists this clone with a few counts. This chain connects TRBV7-6 to TRBJ1-3, with a weak D call TRBD1 (6 bases). The germline V gene has CDR1 SGHVS and CDR2 FNYEAQ. The CDR3 has 16 residues. Trimming took off 5 bases at V and 0 bases at J, with 14 bases between the two ends. The CDR3 reads CASSLTGTNSGNTIYF. In DNA form, the CDR3 reads TGTGCCAGCAGCCTGACCGGGACAAACTCTGGAAACACCATATATTTT.